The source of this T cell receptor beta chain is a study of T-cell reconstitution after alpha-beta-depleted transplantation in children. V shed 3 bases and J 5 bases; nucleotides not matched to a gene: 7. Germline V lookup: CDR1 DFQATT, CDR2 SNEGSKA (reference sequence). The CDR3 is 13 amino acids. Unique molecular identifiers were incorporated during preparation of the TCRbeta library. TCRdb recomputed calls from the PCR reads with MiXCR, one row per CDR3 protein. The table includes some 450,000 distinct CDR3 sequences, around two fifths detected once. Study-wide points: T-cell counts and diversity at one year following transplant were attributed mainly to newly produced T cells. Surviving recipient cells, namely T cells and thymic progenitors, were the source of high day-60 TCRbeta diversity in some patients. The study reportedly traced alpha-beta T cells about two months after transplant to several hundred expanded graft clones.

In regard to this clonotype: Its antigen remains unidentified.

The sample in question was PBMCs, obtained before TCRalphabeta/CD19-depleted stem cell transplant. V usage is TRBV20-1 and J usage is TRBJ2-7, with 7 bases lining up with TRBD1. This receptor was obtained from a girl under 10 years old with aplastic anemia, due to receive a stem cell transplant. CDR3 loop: CSASREDRDEQYF. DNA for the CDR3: TGCAGTGCTAGTAGGGAAGACAGGGACGAGCAGTACTTC.